Listed below are T cell receptor beta chains from one sample, sequenced in a study of vaccination and CD4 T cells after COVID-19. These receptors lack a known antigen. TCRdb called the PCR reads again in MiXCR, with one record for every CDR3 protein. Here the sample spans under 15,000 distinct CDR3 sequences, about 60% being singletons. Sequences were obtained from CD4+ T cells from blood, cultured in vitro. The receptors come from a human donor who had recovered from COVID-19. Each CDR3 is given with its conserved first and last residue. A D gene is named only where the DNA matches it firmly. Only some rows state a clone size, as once, few, many or a class for expanded clones.

J gene: TRBJ2-7
V gene: TRBV6-1
D gene: TRBD2
clone size: NA
CDR3 protein: CASSERETYEQYF
CDR3 DNA: TGTGCCAGCAGTGAGCGGGAGACCTACGAGCAGTACTTC

J gene: TRBJ2-3
V gene: TRBV20-1
D gene: NA
clone size: NA
CDR3 protein: CSATRTNTDTQYF
CDR3 DNA: TGCAGTGCTACTCGTACCAATACAGATACGCAGTATTTT

J gene: TRBJ1-1
V gene: TRBV7-2
D gene: TRBD1
clone size: NA
CDR3 protein: CASSHLTGRGNTEAFF
CDR3 DNA: TGTGCCAGCAGCCATCTGACAGGGAGGGGGAACACTGAAGCTTTCTTT

J gene: TRBJ2-7
V gene: TRBV6-2/TRBV6-3
D gene: TRBD2
clone size: NA
CDR3 protein: CASSWGGSPIYEQYF
CDR3 DNA: TGTGCCAGCAGTTGGGGGGGGTCCCCAATCTACGAGCAGTACTTC

J gene: TRBJ2-4
V gene: TRBV19
D gene: TRBD2
clone size: NA
CDR3 protein: CASSEGLDGIQYF
CDR3 DNA: TGTGCCAGTAGCGAGGGACTAGATGGCATTCAGTACTTC

J gene: TRBJ1-2
V gene: TRBV28
D gene: TRBD1
clone size: NA
CDR3 protein: CASRVDRAIGYTF
CDR3 DNA: TGTGCCAGCAGGGTGGACAGGGCCATAGGCTACACCTTC

J gene: TRBJ2-5
V gene: TRBV28
D gene: NA
clone size: NA
CDR3 protein: CASSLWGLGGKETQYF
CDR3 DNA: TGTGCCAGCAGTTTATGGGGACTCGGAGGGAAAGAGACCCAGTACTTC

J gene: TRBJ1-2
V gene: TRBV6-1
D gene: NA
clone size: NA
CDR3 protein: CASSEASVFGYGYTF
CDR3 DNA: TGTGCCAGCAGTGAAGCGAGCGTTTTCGGCTATGGCTACACCTTC

J gene: TRBJ2-3
V gene: TRBV2
D gene: TRBD2
clone size: few
CDR3 protein: CASSERASGRTDTQYF
CDR3 DNA: TGTGCCAGCAGTGAACGGGCTAGCGGGAGGACAGATACGCAGTATTTT

J gene: TRBJ2-7
V gene: TRBV6-5
D gene: TRBD2
clone size: NA
CDR3 protein: CASSYSGTRTYEQYF
CDR3 DNA: TGTGCCAGCAGTTACTCGGGGACTAGGACCTACGAGCAGTACTTC

J gene: TRBJ2-7
V gene: TRBV19
D gene: NA
clone size: NA
CDR3 protein: CASSPDRRPNTYEQYF
CDR3 DNA: TGTGCCAGTAGTCCCGATCGTAGGCCTAATACCTACGAGCAGTACTTC

J gene: TRBJ1-2
V gene: TRBV27
D gene: NA
clone size: NA
CDR3 protein: CASSSLSGQSYASF
CDR3 DNA: TGTGCCAGCAGTTCCCTATCTGGACAGTCTTACGCCAGCTTC

J gene: TRBJ1-6
V gene: TRBV28
D gene: NA
clone size: NA
CDR3 protein: CASSLRGSYNSPLHF
CDR3 DNA: TGTGCCAGCAGTTTACGAGGCTCGTATAATTCACCCCTCCACTTT

J gene: TRBJ1-1
V gene: TRBV9
D gene: NA
clone size: NA
CDR3 protein: CASSVGAGFVDTEAFF
CDR3 DNA: TGTGCCAGCAGCGTCGGGGCAGGGTTTGTCGACACTGAAGCTTTCTTT

J gene: TRBJ1-2
V gene: TRBV19
D gene: NA
clone size: few
CDR3 protein: CASSSGRTNYGYTF
CDR3 DNA: TGTGCCAGTAGTTCGGGCAGAACTAACTATGGCTACACCTTC

J gene: TRBJ1-2
V gene: TRBV19
D gene: NA
clone size: NA
CDR3 protein: CASSPYSGVLYGYTF
CDR3 DNA: TGTGCCAGTAGTCCTTACTCAGGGGTCCTCTATGGCTACACCTTC

J gene: TRBJ2-3
V gene: TRBV12-3/TRBV12-4
D gene: TRBD2
clone size: NA
CDR3 protein: CASSPTREGGTDTQYF
CDR3 DNA: TGTGCCAGCAGTCCAACCCGGGAGGGGGGCACAGATACGCAGTATTTT

J gene: TRBJ2-6
V gene: TRBV7-8
D gene: NA
clone size: NA
CDR3 protein: CASSLIAGANVLTF
CDR3 DNA: TGTGCCAGCAGCTTAATTGCTGGGGCCAACGTCCTGACTTTC

J gene: TRBJ1-6
V gene: TRBV5-1
D gene: TRBD1
clone size: NA
CDR3 protein: CASSLDGQGAVSPLHF
CDR3 DNA: TGCGCCAGCAGCTTGGATGGACAGGGGGCTGTGTCACCCCTCCACTTT

J gene: TRBJ2-2
V gene: TRBV5-3
D gene: TRBD1
clone size: few
CDR3 protein: CASSSGQGGNTGELFF
CDR3 DNA: TGTGCCAGCAGCTCTGGACAGGGAGGGAACACCGGGGAGCTGTTTTTT

J gene: TRBJ1-3
V gene: TRBV20-1
D gene: NA
clone size: NA
CDR3 protein: CSAAAGTSGNTIYF
CDR3 DNA: TGCAGTGCCGCTGCCGGGACCTCTGGAAACACCATATATTTT

J gene: TRBJ2-7
V gene: TRBV19
D gene: TRBD1
clone size: NA
CDR3 protein: CASSPGQGRSYEQYF
CDR3 DNA: TGTGCCAGTAGTCCTGGACAGGGCCGCTCCTACGAGCAGTACTTC

J gene: TRBJ1-2
V gene: TRBV28
D gene: NA
clone size: NA
CDR3 protein: CASSFSTNYGYTF
CDR3 DNA: TGTGCCAGCAGTTTTTCTACGAACTATGGCTACACCTTC

J gene: TRBJ2-6
V gene: TRBV15
D gene: NA
clone size: NA
CDR3 protein: CATSRERTVSGANVLTF
CDR3 DNA: TGTGCCACCAGCAGAGAAAGGACAGTCTCTGGGGCCAACGTCCTGACTTTC

J gene: TRBJ2-7
V gene: TRBV20-1
D gene: NA
clone size: once
CDR3 protein: CSGREYEQYF
CDR3 DNA: TGCAGTGGCAGGGAATATGAGCAGTACTTC

J gene: TRBJ2-3
V gene: TRBV29-1
D gene: TRBD2
clone size: NA
CDR3 protein: CSVPGLAGGVDTQYF
CDR3 DNA: TGCAGCGTTCCTGGACTAGCGGGAGGAGTAGATACGCAGTATTTT

J gene: TRBJ2-5
V gene: TRBV2
D gene: NA
clone size: NA
CDR3 protein: CASKGVRETQYF
CDR3 DNA: TGTGCCAGCAAAGGGGTGAGAGAGACCCAGTACTTC

J gene: TRBJ2-1
V gene: TRBV19
D gene: NA
clone size: NA
CDR3 protein: CASSIAKRRYNEQFF
CDR3 DNA: TGTGCCAGTAGTATAGCCAAGCGACGATACAATGAGCAGTTCTTC

J gene: TRBJ1-5
V gene: TRBV28
D gene: NA
clone size: NA
CDR3 protein: CASSLTFSNQPQHF
CDR3 DNA: TGTGCCAGCAGTTTAACCTTTAGCAATCAGCCCCAGCATTTT

J gene: TRBJ2-6
V gene: TRBV6-4
D gene: NA
clone size: NA
CDR3 protein: CASSDATGTGANVLTF
CDR3 DNA: TGTGCCAGCAGTGACGCAACAGGGACTGGGGCCAACGTCCTGACTTTC

J gene: TRBJ1-2
V gene: TRBV7-2
D gene: NA
clone size: few
CDR3 protein: CASSPQGDRISF
CDR3 DNA: TGTGCCAGCAGCCCACAAGGTGACAGAATATCCTTC

J gene: TRBJ1-1
V gene: TRBV10-3
D gene: TRBD1
clone size: once
CDR3 protein: CAISEGQGNTEAFF
CDR3 DNA: TGTGCCATCAGCGAGGGACAGGGAAACACTGAAGCTTTCTTT

J gene: TRBJ2-3
V gene: TRBV20-1
D gene: NA
clone size: NA
CDR3 protein: CSARDFRLGYGDTQYF
CDR3 DNA: TGCAGTGCTAGAGATTTCCGGTTAGGGTATGGAGATACGCAGTATTTT

J gene: TRBJ1-4
V gene: TRBV5-8
D gene: NA
clone size: NA
CDR3 protein: CASSLGAVRTNEKLFF
CDR3 DNA: TGTGCCAGCAGCTTGGGGGCTGTGAGGACTAATGAAAAACTGTTTTTT

J gene: TRBJ2-5
V gene: TRBV4-2
D gene: TRBD2
clone size: NA
CDR3 protein: CASSQAGEETQYF
CDR3 DNA: TGTGCCAGCAGCCAGGCGGGAGAAGAGACCCAGTACTTC

J gene: TRBJ2-3
V gene: TRBV20-1
D gene: NA
clone size: NA
CDR3 protein: CSPQTSTTDTQYF
CDR3 DNA: TGCAGTCCTCAGACTAGTACAACAGATACGCAGTATTTT

J gene: TRBJ2-7
V gene: TRBV15
D gene: NA
clone size: NA
CDR3 protein: CATSRDIVREQYF
CDR3 DNA: TGTGCCACCAGCAGAGACATTGTACGCGAGCAGTACTTC